These T cell receptor beta chains were read from a single sample in a study of tumor and adjacent non-tumor tissue in lung cancer. TCRdb called the multiplex PCR reads again in MiXCR, with one record for every CDR3 protein. The repertoire holds about 82,000 distinct CDR3 sequences, with 60% to 80% as singletons. The source material was lung tumor tissue. The receptors shown here come from a woman aged 45-65 years with non-small cell lung cancer. CDR3s include the opening cysteine and the closing phenylalanine or tryptophan. A D gene is named only where the DNA matches it firmly.

CDR3aa,v_gene,d_gene,j_gene
CASSLSSGGQPQHF,TRBV27,-,TRBJ1-5
CASTPLVGLEAIQYF,TRBV6-2/TRBV6-3,TRBD2,TRBJ2-5
CASSESGITEAIF,TRBV10-1,-,TRBJ1-1
CASRYLTPGVSFPNEQFF,TRBV7-9,-,TRBJ2-1
CDCSSAAPRGPYEQYF,TRBV6-7,-,TRBJ2-7
CASNNFAGDGYGTDTQYF,TRBV19,TRBD2,TRBJ2-3
CVSSTSGTGTTEAFF,TRBV6-1,TRBD1,TRBJ1-1
CASSLSTGTGAYEQYF,TRBV11-2,TRBD1,TRBJ2-7
CANCLRIGTSLETQYF,TRBV11-2,TRBD2,TRBJ2-5
CARSRGHQEAQYF,TRBV5-5,-,TRBJ2-5
CASSLTSGSSYEQCF,TRBV11-2,-,TRBJ2-7
CANSLGGIAGLGEEFF,TRBV11-2,TRBD2,TRBJ2-1
CASSMVGGTGTYEQYF,TRBV28,TRBD1,TRBJ2-7
CATSNGLAGVGSSYEQYF,TRBV28,TRBD2,TRBJ2-7
CTGSRTGAASYEQYF,TRBV11-1,TRBD1,TRBJ2-7
CVSSHPGPYEQYF,TRBV28,-,TRBJ2-7
CSARPDRVGQETQSF,TRBV20-1,TRBD1,TRBJ2-5
CASSLKANTEAFF,TRBV7-9,-,TRBJ1-1